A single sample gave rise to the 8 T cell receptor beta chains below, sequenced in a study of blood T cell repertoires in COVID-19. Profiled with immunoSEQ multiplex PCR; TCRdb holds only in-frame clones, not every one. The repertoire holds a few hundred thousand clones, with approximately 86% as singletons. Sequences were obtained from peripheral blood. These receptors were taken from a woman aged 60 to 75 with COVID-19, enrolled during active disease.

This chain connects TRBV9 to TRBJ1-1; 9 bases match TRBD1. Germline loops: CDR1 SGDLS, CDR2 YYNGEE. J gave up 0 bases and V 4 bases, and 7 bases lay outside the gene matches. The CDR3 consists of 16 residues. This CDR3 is CASSSYRGPMNTEAFF. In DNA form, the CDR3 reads TGTGCCAGCAGCTCATACAGGGGGCCCATGAACACTGAAGCTTTCTTT.

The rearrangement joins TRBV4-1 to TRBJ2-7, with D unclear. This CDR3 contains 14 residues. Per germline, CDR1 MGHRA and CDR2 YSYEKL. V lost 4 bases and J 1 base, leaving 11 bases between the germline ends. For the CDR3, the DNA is TGCGCCAGCAGCCCACCTTCAACTTCCTACGAGCAGTACTTC. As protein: CASSPPSTSYEQYF.

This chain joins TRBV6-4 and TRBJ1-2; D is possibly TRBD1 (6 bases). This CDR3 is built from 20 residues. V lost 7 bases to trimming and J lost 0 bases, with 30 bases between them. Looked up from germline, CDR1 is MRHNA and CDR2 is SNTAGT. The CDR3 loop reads CASMAGIPQGPDGTNYGYTF. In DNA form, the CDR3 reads TGTGCCAGCATGGCAGGCATTCCCCAGGGGCCCGACGGAACTAACTATGGCTACACCTTC.

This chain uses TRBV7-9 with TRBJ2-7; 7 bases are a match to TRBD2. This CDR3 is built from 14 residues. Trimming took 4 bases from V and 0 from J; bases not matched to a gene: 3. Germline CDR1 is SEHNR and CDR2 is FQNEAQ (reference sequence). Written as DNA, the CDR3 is TGTGCCAGCAGCTGGGGGGGACCCTCCTACGAGCAGTACTTC. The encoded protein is CASSWGGPSYEQYF.

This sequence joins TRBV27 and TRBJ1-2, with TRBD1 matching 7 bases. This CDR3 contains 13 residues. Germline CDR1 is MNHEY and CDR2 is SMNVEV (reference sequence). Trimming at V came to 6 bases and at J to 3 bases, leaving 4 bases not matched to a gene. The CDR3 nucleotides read TGTGCCAGCAGATCAACAGGGGACTATGGCTACACCTTC. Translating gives CASRSTGDYGYTF.

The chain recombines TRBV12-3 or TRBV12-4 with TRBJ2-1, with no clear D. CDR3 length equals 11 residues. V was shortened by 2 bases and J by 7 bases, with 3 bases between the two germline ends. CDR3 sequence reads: CASSLLNEQFF. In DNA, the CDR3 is TGTGCCAGCAGTTTACTAAATGAGCAGTTCTTC.

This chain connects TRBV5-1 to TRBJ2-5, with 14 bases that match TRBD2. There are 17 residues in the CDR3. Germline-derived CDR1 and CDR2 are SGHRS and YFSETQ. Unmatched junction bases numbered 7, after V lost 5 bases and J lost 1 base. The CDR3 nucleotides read TGCGCCAGCAGGAAAGGGACTAGCGGGGGACTCCAAGAGACCCAGTACTTC. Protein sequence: CASRKGTSGGLQETQYF.

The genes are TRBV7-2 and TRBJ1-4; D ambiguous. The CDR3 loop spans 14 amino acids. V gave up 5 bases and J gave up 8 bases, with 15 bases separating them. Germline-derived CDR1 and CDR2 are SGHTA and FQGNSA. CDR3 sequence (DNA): TGTGCCAGCAGCCCAGCGATGAGTTGGGAAAAACTGTTTTTT. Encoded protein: CASSPAMSWEKLFF.